The 15 T cell receptor beta chains in this list originate from one sample, sequenced in a study of cytomegalovirus exposure and HLA in healthy donors (dated by TCRdb to 2015 to 2018). Receptors were amplified or captured by the immunoSEQ multiplex PCR assay. For the multiplex PCR, a mixture combining 60 forward primers for TCR Vbeta segments and 13 reverse primers for TCR Jbeta segments was used. TCRdb re-hosts the immuneACCESS table, in-frame sequences only. Its copies lack some clones; in the studies checked, an unresolved V gene accounts for under half of them, and the cause for the rest is not known. The sample profile shows under 95,000 clones; 60% to 85% of them were found once. Of the sample, approximately 1.1% falls within the top ten clones. Input material: PBMCs. The receptors come from a male donor in good health and CMV-seronegative.

CDR3 residues: CASTVIRSSGDETQYF. The CDR3 DNA reads as TGTGCCAGCACGGTCATTAGATCTAGCGGGGATGAGACCCAGTACTTC. The chain is built from TRBV2 and TRBJ2-5; 9 bases match TRBD2. This CDR3 contains 16 residues. The germline gives CDR1 SNHLY, CDR2 FYNNEI. The ends lost 7 bases at V and 5 bases at J; junction bases unmatched: 14.

J is TRBJ2-5 and V is TRBV29-1, with a tentative D call TRBD1 (6 bases). Germline lookup yields CDR1 SQVTM and CDR2 ANQGSEA. V was clipped by 0 bases and J by 4 bases, with 9 bases between them. The CDR3 has 13 residues. The CDR3 sequence is CSVEENRAETQYF. The CDR3 coding sequence is TGCAGCGTTGAAGAAAACAGGGCAGAGACCCAGTACTTC.

This chain uses TRBV5-6 with TRBJ1-1; 8 positions agree with TRBD1. This CDR3 comprises 14 residues. The ends lost 4 bases at V and 10 bases at J; junction bases unmatched: 12. In germline, CDR1 is SGHDT, CDR2 YYEEEE. The CDR3 nucleotides are TGTGCCAGCAGCACCCCAACAGGGGGGGTTGGAGCTTTCTTT. Its protein product is CASSTPTGGVGAFF.

This clone came up once. The V and J genes are TRBV2 and TRBJ1-2; 7 nucleotides align to TRBD1. J lost 8 bases, V lost 2 bases, and 5 bases had no gene match. The CDR3 has 13 amino acids. CDR1 SNHLY and CDR2 FYNNEI come from the germline V gene. The CDR3 region is CASSERGRMGYTF. In nucleotides, the CDR3 is TGTGCCAGCAGTGAAAGGGGGCGAATGGGCTACACCTTC. Supplemented by reference TRBV2 and TRBJ1-2, the full variable domain reads EPEVTQTPSHQVTQMGQEVILRCVPISNHLYFYWYRQILGQKVEFLVSFYNNEISEKSEIFDDQFSVERPDGSNFTLKIRSTKLEDSAMYFCASSERGRMGYTFGSGTRLTVV.

Only a few counts were recorded for this clone. The rearrangement joins TRBV4-3 to TRBJ2-6; TRBD1 is a possible D gene (5 bases). CDR3 size: 17 residues. Germline loops: CDR1 LGHNA, CDR2 YSLEER. V was pared by 0 bases and J by 0 bases, with 9 bases between. The CDR3 protein is CASSQDGDSSGANVLTF. The CDR3 DNA is TGCGCCAGCAGCCAAGATGGAGACAGCTCTGGGGCCAACGTCCTGACTTTC.

The rearrangement links TRBV14 to TRBJ1-6, with TRBD1 matching 9 bases. CDR1 SGHDN and CDR2 FVKESK come from the germline V gene. The V segment lost 3 bases and the J segment 6 bases; nucleotides outside the gene matches: 6. The length of the CDR3 is 16 residues. The CDR3 DNA sequence: TGTGCCAGCAGCCAGGGACAGGGTCTGGGTAATTCACCCCTCCACTTT. This translates into CASSQGQGLGNSPLHF.

J is TRBJ1-1 and V is TRBV9; TRBD1 aligns across 9 bases. V shed 4 bases and J 4 bases; nucleotides not matched to a gene: 5. The CDR3 extends over 14 amino acids. CDR1 and CDR2 from the germline V gene are SGDLS and YYNGEE. The CDR3 loop reads CASSPGQGSTEAFF. Written as DNA, the CDR3 is TGTGCCAGCAGCCCGGGACAGGGCTCCACTGAAGCTTTCTTT.

V usage is TRBV7-3 and J usage is TRBJ2-6; perhaps TRBD1 as D (5 bases). V gave up 2 bases and J gave up 4 bases, with 15 bases separating them. The CDR3 is made up of 17 amino acids. Germline assignment: CDR1 SGHTA and CDR2 FQGTGA. The CDR3 DNA follows: TGTGCCAGCAGCTTAGTGGACACCCGATACGGGGCCAACGTCCTGACTTTC. It codes for CASSLVDTRYGANVLTF.

This clone was detected once. The rearrangement links TRBV5-6 to TRBJ2-1, with 7 bases matching TRBD2. V dropped 3 bases and J dropped 5; count of bases not matched to a gene: 14. CDR1 and CDR2 (germline): SGHDT, YYEEEE. This CDR3 spans 17 amino acids. The CDR3 bases are TGTGCCAGCAGCTCCAACCCCCTAGCGGCCAGGGACAATGAGCAGTTCTTC. Its translation: CASSSNPLAARDNEQFF. Combining the CDR3 with reference TRBV5-6 and TRBJ2-1 gives the whole variable domain DAGVTQSPTHLIKTRGQQVTLRCSPKSGHDTVSWYQQALGQGPQFIFQYYEEEERQRGNFPDRFSGHQFPNYSSELNVNALLLGDSALYLCASSSNPLAARDNEQFFGPGTRLTVL.

This chain links TRBV5-1 with TRBJ1-5; no firm D call. The CDR3 is made up of 13 amino acids. Germline V CDR1 and CDR2: SGHRS, YFSETQ. Trimming left V 0 bases short and J 5 bases short, with 6 bases between. The CDR3, as DNA: TGCGCCAGCAGCTTGGATGTATATCAGCCCCAGCATTTT. Its translation is CASSLDVYQPQHF.

The chain's CDR3 is CASSETQPGGTYEQYF. The CDR3 DNA sequence: TGCGCCAGCAGTGAGACACAGCCAGGAGGAACCTACGAGCAGTACTTC. The V and J genes are TRBV10-1 and TRBJ2-7; a weak D match, TRBD2 (5 bases). Germline V gene sequence: CDR1 WNHNN, CDR2 SYGVQD (reference sequence). This CDR3 spans 16 amino acids. The germline V and J ends were trimmed by 2 bases and 2 bases, with 16 bases remaining between them.

This CDR3 reads CASRSLSGRTMSSTGELFF. CDR3 DNA: TGTGCCAGTAGGTCTCTTAGCGGGAGGACGATGTCTAGCACCGGGGAGCTGTTTTTT. The chain links TRBV19 to TRBJ2-2; 10 nucleotides agree with TRBD2. This CDR3 is 19 amino acids long. The ends lost 6 bases at V and 4 bases at J; junction bases unmatched: 17. Germline CDR1 reads LNHDA; CDR2 reads SQIVND (reference sequence).

The table lists this clone with a few counts. The rearrangement joins TRBV4-1 to TRBJ2-5; 8 nucleotides align to TRBD2. The V gene's germline CDR1 is MGHRA and CDR2 YSYEKL. The trim removed 4 bases at V and 2 bases at J, leaving 3 bases unmatched. The CDR3 is 14 residues long. The CDR3 spells CASSPGGRQETQYF. In DNA, the CDR3 is TGCGCCAGCAGCCCGGGGGGGCGGCAAGAGACCCAGTACTTC.

This sequence joins TRBV4-1 and TRBJ1-3; D unclear. CDR1 is MGHRA and CDR2 is YSYEKL in the germline V gene. The ends were cut back, 1 base at V and 1 base at J, with 17 bases in the middle. The CDR3 covers 18 residues. The CDR3 sequence is CASSQAPPVQVSGNTIYF. Written as DNA, the CDR3 is TGCGCCAGCAGCCAAGCCCCCCCCGTCCAGGTGTCTGGAAACACCATATATTTT.

This chain connects TRBV29-1 to TRBJ2-7, with 9 bases identical to TRBD1. V shed 7 bases, J shed 5 bases, and the junction held 12 bases outside the gene matches. CDR3 size: 14 residues. Looked up from germline, CDR1 is SQVTM and CDR2 is ANQGSEA. In nucleotides, the CDR3 is TGCAGCGGGACCCGGGACAGGGCCGGGAACGAGCAGTACTTC. Protein: CSGTRDRAGNEQYF.